This is a list of T cell receptor beta chains from one sample in a study of cytomegalovirus exposure and HLA in healthy donors. Only in-frame clones appear in the TCRdb table, and some are missing; sequencing was by immunoSEQ multiplex PCR. The sample has over 150,000 clones, 80% seen once; the top ten hold about 7%. Source material: PBMCs. Receptors were obtained from a man under 40 in good health and CMV-seropositive. CDR3s include the opening cysteine and the closing phenylalanine or tryptophan. The order of the fields is clone size, CDR3 length, V gene, J gene, D gene, CDR3 DNA, CDR3 protein. The D gene is left open where the match is weak. Only some rows state a clone size, as once, few, many or a class for expanded clones.

once	12	TRBV6-5	TRBJ1-2	NA	TGTGCCAGCAGTTCAGCAGGGCGCGGCTACACCTTC	CASSSAGRGYTF
NA	14	TRBV6-5	TRBJ1-1	NA	TGTGCCAGCACCCCTAGAGTCAGGGACACTGAAGCTTTCTTT	CASTPRVRDTEAFF
NA	11	TRBV27	TRBJ2-1	NA	TGTGCCAGCAATCAGGGTAATGAGCAGTTCTTC	CASNQGNEQFF
few	15	TRBV9	TRBJ1-4	TRBD1	TGTGCCAGCAGCTTCGGGACAGGGGGCAATGAAAAACTGTTTTTT	CASSFGTGGNEKLFF
NA	19	TRBV27	TRBJ1-6	NA	TGTGCCAGCAGTCCATGGCGACAGACCCCCAGAGACTATAATTCACCCCTCCACTTT	CASSPWRQTPRDYNSPLHF
NA	16	TRBV28	TRBJ2-1	NA	TGTGCCACCGCCGAGGCCGGGGGTCTGAAGTACAATGAGCAGTTCTTC	CATAEAGGLKYNEQFF
NA	15	TRBV7-2	TRBJ1-5	NA	TGTGCCAGCAGCTTAGGGCTGACAGATAATCAGCCCCAGCATTTT	CASSLGLTDNQPQHF
NA	17	TRBV7-9	TRBJ2-7	TRBD2	TGTGCCAGCAGCTTAGCGGGGGGACTAGCGGGAGTCTACGAGCAGTACTTC	CASSLAGGLAGVYEQYF
NA	15	TRBV6-1	TRBJ1-4	NA	TGTGCCAGCAGGTCCTCGGGCCAGCGGAATGAAAAACTGTTTTTT	CASRSSGQRNEKLFF
NA	14	TRBV25-1	TRBJ1-2	NA	TGTGCCAGCAGTGATGCGGCAGTCAACTATGGCTACACCTTC	CASSDAAVNYGYTF
NA	14	TRBV2	TRBJ2-1	TRBD1	TGTGCCGCCTACAGGACAGGGATCTACAATGAGCAGTTCTTC	CAAYRTGIYNEQFF
NA	14	TRBV6-5	TRBJ1-1	TRBD1	TGTGCCAGCAGCCTCAGGGGGATAAACACTGAAGCTTTCTTT	CASSLRGINTEAFF
NA	15	TRBV19	TRBJ2-1	TRBD1	TGTGCCAGTAGTGCCTCAGGGGGCTCCTACAATGAGCAGTTCTTC	CASSASGGSYNEQFF
NA	15	TRBV7-2	TRBJ2-1	NA	TGTGCCAGCAGCTTCGACGGGAGCTCCTACAATGAGCAGTTCTTC	CASSFDGSSYNEQFF
few	12	TRBV15	TRBJ1-2	NA	TGTGCCACCAGCAGAGCGGGGGGAGGCTACACCTTC	CATSRAGGGYTF
few	13	TRBV27	TRBJ1-1	NA	TGTGCCAGCAGGACCTGGACTGAGCTCGAAGCTTTCTTT	CASRTWTELEAFF
NA	17	TRBV5-1	TRBJ2-5	TRBD2	TGCGCCAGCAGCCCGGGACTAGCGGGAGGGTACCAAGAGACCCAGTACTTC	CASSPGLAGGYQETQYF
NA	15	TRBV19	TRBJ2-2	TRBD1	TGTGCCAGTAGCCAAACAGGGGGGAACACCGGGGAGCTGTTTTTT	CASSQTGGNTGELFF
NA	14	TRBV11-2	TRBJ2-7	NA	TGTGCCAGCAGCTTGGAGCGGGCCCTCTACGAGCAGTACTTC	CASSLERALYEQYF
few	15	TRBV7-9	TRBJ2-1	TRBD2	TGTGCCAGCAGCCCCGAACTAGCGGGGGGCTATGAGCAGTTCTTC	CASSPELAGGYEQFF
NA	14	TRBV19	TRBJ2-7	TRBD2	TGTGCCAGCGCCCCGGGACTAGCGTCCTACGAGCAGTACTTC	CASAPGLASYEQYF
NA	15	TRBV30	TRBJ1-3	NA	TGTGCCTGGGAGCTCGACGGACTCTCTGGAAACACCATATATTTT	CAWELDGLSGNTIYF
NA	15	TRBV9	TRBJ2-2	NA	TGTGCCAGCAGCGTAGACTCAGGGGCCGCCGGGGAGCTGTTTTTT	CASSVDSGAAGELFF
NA	15	TRBV7-8	TRBJ1-1	TRBD1	TGTGCCAGCAGCCGGGCGCACAGGGGTGACACTGAAGCTTTCTTT	CASSRAHRGDTEAFF
NA	17	TRBV27	TRBJ2-5	NA	TGTGCCAGCAGTCCAACCCTGGCAGGGGAGAGGCAAGAGACCCAGTACTTC	CASSPTLAGERQETQYF
NA	17	TRBV15	TRBJ1-3	NA	TGTGCCACCAGCAGAAAGAGTGGGGCTCCGTCGGGAAACACCATATATTTT	CATSRKSGAPSGNTIYF
NA	15	TRBV30	TRBJ1-5	NA	TGTGCCTGGAGTGACAGGGCTAGGGACAATCAGCCCCAGCATTTT	CAWSDRARDNQPQHF
NA	13	TRBV19	TRBJ1-5	NA	TGTGCCAGCAGTACCCCAGGTAATCAGCCCCAGCATTTT	CASSTPGNQPQHF
once	15	TRBV9	TRBJ2-3	TRBD1	TGTGCCAGCAGCGAGTGGACAGGTAGCACAGATACGCAGTATTTT	CASSEWTGSTDTQYF
NA	15	TRBV27	TRBJ2-2	TRBD1	TGTGCCAGCAGTTTTCGGACAGGGCAGGCCGGGGAGCTGTTTTTT	CASSFRTGQAGELFF
NA	18	TRBV4-1	TRBJ2-5	TRBD2	TGCGCCAGCAGCCAAGATCGGGGACTAGCGGGAGTTGGGGAGACCCAGTACTTC	CASSQDRGLAGVGETQYF
NA	15	TRBV7-2	TRBJ2-3	TRBD2	TGTGCCAGCAGCTTACAACAAGCTAGCGGAGATACGCAGTATTTT	CASSLQQASGDTQYF
NA	16	TRBV6-5	TRBJ2-7	NA	TGTGCCAGCAGTTACTCGACGGGGGACTGGTCCTACGAGCAGTACTTC	CASSYSTGDWSYEQYF
NA	15	TRBV9	TRBJ1-2	TRBD1	TGTGCCAGCAGCGTAGACGGCAGGGGGATGTATGGCTACACCTTC	CASSVDGRGMYGYTF
NA	14	TRBV5-1	TRBJ2-7	TRBD2	TGCGCCAGCAGGGGAGGGTTAGGCACCTACGAGCAGTACTTC	CASRGGLGTYEQYF
NA	16	TRBV10-3	TRBJ2-2	NA	TGTGCCATCAGTGAAAAGGCATCAGGAGGCACCGGGGAGCTGTTTTTT	CAISEKASGGTGELFF
NA	17	TRBV5-1	TRBJ2-3	NA	TGCGCCAGCAGCTTGACCCCCCGTCGGGAGAGCACAGATACGCAGTATTTT	CASSLTPRRESTDTQYF
once	11	TRBV5-4	TRBJ1-4	NA	TGTGCCAGCAGCCGGTCGGGGAGACTGTTTTTT	CASSRSGRLFF
NA	16	TRBV7-2	TRBJ1-2	TRBD1	TGTGCCAGCAGCTTAATAGCGAGACAGGGGATTGATGGCTACACCTTC	CASSLIARQGIDGYTF
NA	15	TRBV7-9	TRBJ1-2	TRBD1	TGTGCCAGCAGCTTAGAGGGACAGAGGGGCTATGGCTACACCTTC	CASSLEGQRGYGYTF
NA	14	TRBV7-6	TRBJ2-7	NA	TGTGCCAGCAGCCTGAAATGGGGCAGCTACGAGCAGTACTTC	CASSLKWGSYEQYF
NA	15	TRBV6-5	TRBJ2-1	NA	TGTGCCAGCAACCGAGGGGACTTTCGCTACAATGAGCAGTTCTTC	CASNRGDFRYNEQFF
NA	15	TRBV4-2	TRBJ1-2	TRBD1	TGTGCCAGCAGCCAAGGGATTCCGGGACAGGATGGCTACACCTTC	CASSQGIPGQDGYTF
NA	14	TRBV5-1	TRBJ1-1	NA	TGCGCCAGCCACCCAGGGTTCCAGAACACTGAAGCTTTCTTT	CASHPGFQNTEAFF
few	15	TRBV7-6	TRBJ2-3	NA	TGTGCCAGCAGCTTACTAGCGACGAACACAGATACGCAGTATTTT	CASSLLATNTDTQYF
NA	14	TRBV18	TRBJ2-7	NA	TGTGCCAGCTCACTTCGGGACTCCCATTACGAGCAGTACTTC	CASSLRDSHYEQYF
NA	12	TRBV9	TRBJ2-1	NA	TGTGCCAGCGAGGGTAGCGGTAATGAGCAGTTCTTC	CASEGSGNEQFF
NA	15	TRBV18	TRBJ2-1	TRBD2	TGTGCCAGCTCACTCGCACTAGCGGTCAACAATGAGCAGTTCTTC	CASSLALAVNNEQFF
NA	14	TRBV13	TRBJ1-2	NA	TGTGCCAGCAGCCCTCCAAGCGGCCCCTATGGCTACACCTTC	CASSPPSGPYGYTF
NA	14	TRBV11-2	TRBJ2-2	NA	TGTGCCAGCAGCGGATACAGAACCACCGGGGAGCTGTTTTTT	CASSGYRTTGELFF
NA	14	TRBV19	TRBJ2-1	TRBD2	TGTGCCAGTAGTATAGACCCCCTAGCGGGTGAGCAGTTCTTC	CASSIDPLAGEQFF
NA	16	TRBV5-1	TRBJ1-3	TRBD1	TGCGCCAGCAGCTTAGCGGTGACAGGGCCAGGAAACACCATATATTTT	CASSLAVTGPGNTIYF
NA	11	TRBV6-1	TRBJ1-2	NA	TGTGCCAGCACTCGAGCGGGTGGCTACCCCTTC	CASTRAGGYPF
NA	14	TRBV6-5	TRBJ1-1	NA	TGTGCCAGCAGTTACTCCGACGGGAAGACTGAAGCTTTCTTT	CASSYSDGKTEAFF
NA	15	TRBV2	TRBJ2-1	TRBD2	TGTGCCAGCAGTGAGACTAGCGAAACCTACAATGAGCAGTTCTTC	CASSETSETYNEQFF
NA	13	TRBV27	TRBJ1-1	NA	TGTGCCAGCAGTCCGCGCAGGGCTAATGAAGCTTTCTTT	CASSPRRANEAFF
NA	13	TRBV7-9	TRBJ1-2	NA	TGTGCCAGCAGCCCGGACAGAAGCTATGGCTACACCTTC	CASSPDRSYGYTF
NA	13	TRBV18	TRBJ1-5	NA	TGTGCCAGCACGGGGGAAGGCAATCAGCCCCAGCATTTT	CASTGEGNQPQHF
few	15	TRBV6-1	TRBJ2-3	NA	TGTGCCAGCAGTGAATCCGTGGAGGGGGCTAATACGCAGTATTTT	CASSESVEGANTQYF